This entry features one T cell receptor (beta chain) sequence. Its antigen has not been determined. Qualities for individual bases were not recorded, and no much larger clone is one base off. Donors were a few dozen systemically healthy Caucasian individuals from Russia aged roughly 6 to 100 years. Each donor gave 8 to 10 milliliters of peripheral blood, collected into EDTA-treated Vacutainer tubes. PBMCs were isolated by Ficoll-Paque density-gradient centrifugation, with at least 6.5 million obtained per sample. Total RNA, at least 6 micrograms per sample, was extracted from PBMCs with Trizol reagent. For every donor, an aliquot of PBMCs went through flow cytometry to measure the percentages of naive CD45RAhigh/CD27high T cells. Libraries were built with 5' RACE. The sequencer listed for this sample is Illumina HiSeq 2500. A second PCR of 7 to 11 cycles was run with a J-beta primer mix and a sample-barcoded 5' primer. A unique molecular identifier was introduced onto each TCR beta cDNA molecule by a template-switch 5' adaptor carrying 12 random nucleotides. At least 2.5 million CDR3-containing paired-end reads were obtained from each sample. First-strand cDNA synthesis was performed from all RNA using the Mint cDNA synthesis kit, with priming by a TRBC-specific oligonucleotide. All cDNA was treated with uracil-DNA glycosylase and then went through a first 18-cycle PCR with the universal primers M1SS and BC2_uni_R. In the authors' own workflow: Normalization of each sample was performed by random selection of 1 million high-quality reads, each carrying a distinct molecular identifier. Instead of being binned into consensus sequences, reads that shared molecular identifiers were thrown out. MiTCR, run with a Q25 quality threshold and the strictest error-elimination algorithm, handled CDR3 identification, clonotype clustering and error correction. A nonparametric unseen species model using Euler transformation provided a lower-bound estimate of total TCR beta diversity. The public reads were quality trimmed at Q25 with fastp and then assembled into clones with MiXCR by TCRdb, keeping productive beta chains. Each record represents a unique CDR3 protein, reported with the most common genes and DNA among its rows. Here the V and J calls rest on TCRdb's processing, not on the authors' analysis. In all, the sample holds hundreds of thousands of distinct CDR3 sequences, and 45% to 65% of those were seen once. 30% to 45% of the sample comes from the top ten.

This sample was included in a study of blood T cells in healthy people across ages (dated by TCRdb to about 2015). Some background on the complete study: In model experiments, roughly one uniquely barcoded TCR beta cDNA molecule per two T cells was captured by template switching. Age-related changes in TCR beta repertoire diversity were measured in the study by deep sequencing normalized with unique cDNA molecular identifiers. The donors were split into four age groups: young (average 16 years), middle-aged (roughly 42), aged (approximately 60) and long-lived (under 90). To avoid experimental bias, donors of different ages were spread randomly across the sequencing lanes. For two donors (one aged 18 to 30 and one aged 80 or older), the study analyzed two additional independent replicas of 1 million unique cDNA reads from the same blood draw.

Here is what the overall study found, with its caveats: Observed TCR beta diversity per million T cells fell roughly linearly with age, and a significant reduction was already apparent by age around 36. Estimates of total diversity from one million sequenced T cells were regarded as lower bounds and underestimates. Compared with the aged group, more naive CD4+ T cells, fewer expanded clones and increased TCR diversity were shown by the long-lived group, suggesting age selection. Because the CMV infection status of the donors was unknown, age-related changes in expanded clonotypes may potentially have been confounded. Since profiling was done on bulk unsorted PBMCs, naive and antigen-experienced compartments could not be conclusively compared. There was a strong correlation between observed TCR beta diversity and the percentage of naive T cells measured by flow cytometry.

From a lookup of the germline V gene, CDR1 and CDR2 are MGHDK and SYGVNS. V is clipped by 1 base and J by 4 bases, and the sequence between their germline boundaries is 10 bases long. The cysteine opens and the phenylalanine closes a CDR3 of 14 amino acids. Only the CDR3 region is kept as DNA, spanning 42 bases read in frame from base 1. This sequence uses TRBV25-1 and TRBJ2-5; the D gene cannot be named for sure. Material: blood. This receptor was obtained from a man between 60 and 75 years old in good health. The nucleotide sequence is TGTGCCAGCAGTGAATCGTGGACGGCAGAGACCCAGTACTTC. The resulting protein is CASSESWTAETQYF.